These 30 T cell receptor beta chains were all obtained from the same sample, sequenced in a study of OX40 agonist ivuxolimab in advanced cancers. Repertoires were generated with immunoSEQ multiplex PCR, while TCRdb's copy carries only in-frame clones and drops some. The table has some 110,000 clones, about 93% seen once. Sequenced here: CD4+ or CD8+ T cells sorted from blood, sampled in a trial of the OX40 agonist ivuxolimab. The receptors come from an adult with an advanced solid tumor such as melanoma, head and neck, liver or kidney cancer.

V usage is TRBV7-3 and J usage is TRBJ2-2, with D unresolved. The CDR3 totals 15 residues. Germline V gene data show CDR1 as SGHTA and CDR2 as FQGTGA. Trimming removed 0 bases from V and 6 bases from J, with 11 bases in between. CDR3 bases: TGTGCCAGCAGCTTAACGGCCAGCTTCGCCGGGGAGCTGTTTTTT. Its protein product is CASSLTASFAGELFF.

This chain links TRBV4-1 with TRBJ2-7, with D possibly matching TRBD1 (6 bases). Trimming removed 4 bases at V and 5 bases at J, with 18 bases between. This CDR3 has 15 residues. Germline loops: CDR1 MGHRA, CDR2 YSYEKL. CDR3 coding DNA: TGCGCCAGCAGCCTCCAAGAGGGGGTTCCTCACGAGCAGTACTTC. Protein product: CASSLQEGVPHEQYF.

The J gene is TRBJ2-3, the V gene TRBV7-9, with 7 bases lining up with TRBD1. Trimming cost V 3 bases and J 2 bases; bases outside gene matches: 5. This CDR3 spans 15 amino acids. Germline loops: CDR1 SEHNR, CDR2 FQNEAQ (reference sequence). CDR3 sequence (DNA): TGTGCCAGCAGCTTGGGACAGACTTCCACAGATACGCAGTATTTT. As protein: CASSLGQTSTDTQYF.

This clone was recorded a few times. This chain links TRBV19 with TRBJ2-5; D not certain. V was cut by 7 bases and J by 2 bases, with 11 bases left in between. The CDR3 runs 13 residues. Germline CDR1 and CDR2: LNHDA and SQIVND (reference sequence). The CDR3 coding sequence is TGTGCCAGTAAGAACCCGCAACAAGAGACCCAGTACTTC. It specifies CASKNPQQETQYF.

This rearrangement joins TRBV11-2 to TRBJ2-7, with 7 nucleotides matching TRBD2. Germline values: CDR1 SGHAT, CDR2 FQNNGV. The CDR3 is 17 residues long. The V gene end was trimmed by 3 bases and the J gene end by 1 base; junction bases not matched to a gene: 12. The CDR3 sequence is CASSFRPGGILSYEQYF. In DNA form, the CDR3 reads TGTGCCAGCAGCTTTCGCCCGGGGGGTATTTTATCCTACGAGCAGTACTTC.

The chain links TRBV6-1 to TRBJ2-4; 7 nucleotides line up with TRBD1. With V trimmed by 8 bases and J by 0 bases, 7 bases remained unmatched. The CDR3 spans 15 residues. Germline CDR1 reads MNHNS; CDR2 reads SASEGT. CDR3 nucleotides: TGTGCCAGCCGACCACAGGGGTCAGCCAAAAACATTCAGTACTTC. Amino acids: CASRPQGSAKNIQYF.

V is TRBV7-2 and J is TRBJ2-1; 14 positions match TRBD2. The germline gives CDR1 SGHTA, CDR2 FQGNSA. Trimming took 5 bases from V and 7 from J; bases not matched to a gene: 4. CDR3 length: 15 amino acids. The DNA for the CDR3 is TGTGCCAGCAGCCCACGACTAGCGGGGGGGAATGAGCAGTTCTTC. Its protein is CASSPRLAGGNEQFF.

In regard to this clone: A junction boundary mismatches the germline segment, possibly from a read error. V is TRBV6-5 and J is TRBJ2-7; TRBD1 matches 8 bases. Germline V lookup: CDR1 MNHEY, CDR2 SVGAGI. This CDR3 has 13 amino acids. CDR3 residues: CASSAAQGARVLF. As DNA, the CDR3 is TGTGCCAGCAGTGCCGCGCAGGGGGCTAGGGTTCTCTTC.

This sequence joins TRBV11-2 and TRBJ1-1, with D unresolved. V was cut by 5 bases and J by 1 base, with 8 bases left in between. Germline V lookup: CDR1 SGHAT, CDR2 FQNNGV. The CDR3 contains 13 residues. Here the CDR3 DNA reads TGTGCCAGCAGCCGGGTCCGGAACACTGAAGCTTTCTTT. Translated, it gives CASSRVRNTEAFF.

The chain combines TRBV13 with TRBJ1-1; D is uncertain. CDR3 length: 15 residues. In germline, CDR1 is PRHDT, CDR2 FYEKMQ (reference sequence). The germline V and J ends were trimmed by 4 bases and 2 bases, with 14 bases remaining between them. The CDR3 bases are TGTGCCAGCAGCTCACCCGCCCACCCCAACACTGAAGCTTTCTTT. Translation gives CASSSPAHPNTEAFF. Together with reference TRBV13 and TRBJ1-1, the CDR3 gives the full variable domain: AAGVIQSPRHLIKEKRETATLKCYPIPRHDTVYWYQQGPGQDPQFLISFYEKMQSDKGSIPDRFSAQQFSDYHSELNMSSLELGDSALYFCASSSPAHPNTEAFFGQGTRLTVV.

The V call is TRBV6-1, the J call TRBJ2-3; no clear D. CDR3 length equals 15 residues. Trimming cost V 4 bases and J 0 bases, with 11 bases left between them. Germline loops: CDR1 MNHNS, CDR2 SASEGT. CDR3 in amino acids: CASSVRRASTDTQYF. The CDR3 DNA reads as TGTGCCAGCAGTGTACGACGGGCGAGCACAGATACGCAGTATTTT.

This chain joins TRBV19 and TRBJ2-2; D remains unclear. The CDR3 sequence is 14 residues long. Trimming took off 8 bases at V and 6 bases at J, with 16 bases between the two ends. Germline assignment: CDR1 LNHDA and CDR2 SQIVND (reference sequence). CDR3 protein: CASAKRSGSGELFF. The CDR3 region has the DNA TGTGCCAGTGCCAAGAGGTCAGGCTCCGGGGAGCTGTTTTTT.

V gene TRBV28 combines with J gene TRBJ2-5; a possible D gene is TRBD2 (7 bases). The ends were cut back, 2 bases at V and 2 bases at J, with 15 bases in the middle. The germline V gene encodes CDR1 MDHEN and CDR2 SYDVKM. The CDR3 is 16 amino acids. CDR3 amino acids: CASSLLGGQGQETQYF. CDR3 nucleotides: TGTGCCAGCAGTTTACTCGGGGGGCAGGGTCAAGAGACCCAGTACTTC. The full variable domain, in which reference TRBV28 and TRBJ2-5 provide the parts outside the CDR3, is DVKVTQSSRYLVKRTGEKVFLECVQDMDHENMFWYRQDPGLGLRLIYFSYDVKMKEKGDIPEGYSVSREKKERFSLILESASTNQTSMYLCASSLLGGQGQETQYFGPGTRLLVL.

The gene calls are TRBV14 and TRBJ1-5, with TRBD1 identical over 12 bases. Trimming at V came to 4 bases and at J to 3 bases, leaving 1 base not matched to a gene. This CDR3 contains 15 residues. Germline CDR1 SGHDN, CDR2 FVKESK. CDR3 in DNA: TGTGCCAGCAGCCCGGGACAGGGGGCCAATCAGCCCCAGCATTTT. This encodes CASSPGQGANQPQHF.

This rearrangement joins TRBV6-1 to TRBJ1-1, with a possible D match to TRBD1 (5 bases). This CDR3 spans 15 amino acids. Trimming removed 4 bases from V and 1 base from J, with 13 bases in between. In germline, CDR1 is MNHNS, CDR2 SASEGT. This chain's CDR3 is CASSARARSNTEAFF. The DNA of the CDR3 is TGTGCCAGCAGTGCCAGGGCAAGGTCGAACACTGAAGCTTTCTTT.

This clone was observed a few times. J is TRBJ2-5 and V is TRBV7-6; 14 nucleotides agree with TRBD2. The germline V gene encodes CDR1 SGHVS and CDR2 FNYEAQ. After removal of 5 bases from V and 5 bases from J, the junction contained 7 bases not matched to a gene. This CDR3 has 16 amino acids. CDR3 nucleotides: TGTGCCAGCAGCGCGACTAGCGGGGGGGCTTGGGAGACCCAGTACTTC. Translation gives CASSATSGGAWETQYF.

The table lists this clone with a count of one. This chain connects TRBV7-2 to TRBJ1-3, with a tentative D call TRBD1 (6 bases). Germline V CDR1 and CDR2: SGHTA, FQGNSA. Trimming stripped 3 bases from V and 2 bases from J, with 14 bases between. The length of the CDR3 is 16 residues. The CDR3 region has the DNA TGTGCCAGCAGCTTCTGGGGGGGGGCGCCTGGAAACACCATATATTTT. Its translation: CASSFWGGAPGNTIYF.

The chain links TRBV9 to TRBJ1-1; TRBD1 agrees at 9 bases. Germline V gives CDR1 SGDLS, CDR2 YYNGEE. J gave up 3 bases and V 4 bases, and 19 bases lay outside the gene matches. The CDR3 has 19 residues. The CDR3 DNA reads TGTGCCAGCAGCCCAAATTCGCCGGGACAGGGAGGCCGGGACACTGAAGCTTTCTTT. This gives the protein CASSPNSPGQGGRDTEAFF.

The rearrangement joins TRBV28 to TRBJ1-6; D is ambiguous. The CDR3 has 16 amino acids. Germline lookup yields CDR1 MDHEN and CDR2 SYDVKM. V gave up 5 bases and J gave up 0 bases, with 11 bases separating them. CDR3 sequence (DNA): TGTGCCAGCAGTAAAATAACGGGCTCCTATAATTCACCCCTCCACTTT. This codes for CASSKITGSYNSPLHF.

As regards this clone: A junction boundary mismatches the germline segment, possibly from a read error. This chain's CDR3 is CASSFSLAGGEEAQYF. DNA of the CDR3: TGCGCCAGCAGCTTTAGTCTAGCGGGAGGAGAAGAGGCCCAGTACTTC. The chain combines TRBV5-1 with TRBJ2-5; the match to TRBD2 covers 11 bases. This CDR3 comprises 16 residues. Germline V lookup: CDR1 SGHRS, CDR2 YFSETQ. Complete variable domain (other parts from reference TRBV5-1 and TRBJ2-5): KAGVTQTPRYLIKTRGQQVTLSCSPISGHRSVSWYQQTPGQGLQFLFEYFSETQRNKGNFPGRFSGRQFSNSRSEMNVSTLELGDSALYLCASSFSLAGGEEAQYFGPGTRLLVL.

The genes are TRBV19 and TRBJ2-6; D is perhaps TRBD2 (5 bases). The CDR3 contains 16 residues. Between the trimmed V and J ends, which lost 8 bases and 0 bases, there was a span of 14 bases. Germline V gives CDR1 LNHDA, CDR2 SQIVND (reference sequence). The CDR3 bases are TGTGCCAGTTCAACGGGATCGAGCTCTGGGGCCAACGTCCTGACTTTC. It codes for CASSTGSSSGANVLTF.

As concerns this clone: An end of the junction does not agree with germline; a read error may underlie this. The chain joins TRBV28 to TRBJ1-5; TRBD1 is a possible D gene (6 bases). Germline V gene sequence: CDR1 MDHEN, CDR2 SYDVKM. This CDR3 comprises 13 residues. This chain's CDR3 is CASSFTGLLFLSF. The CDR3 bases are TGTGCCAGCAGTTTTACAGGGCTGCTTTTTCTTTCTTTT.

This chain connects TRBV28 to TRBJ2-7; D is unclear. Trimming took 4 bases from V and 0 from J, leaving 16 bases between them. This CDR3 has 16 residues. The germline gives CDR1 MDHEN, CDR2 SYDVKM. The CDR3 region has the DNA TGTGCCAGCAGTTCCCCAGGCCTCCTGAGCTCCTACGAGCAGTACTTC. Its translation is CASSSPGLLSSYEQYF.

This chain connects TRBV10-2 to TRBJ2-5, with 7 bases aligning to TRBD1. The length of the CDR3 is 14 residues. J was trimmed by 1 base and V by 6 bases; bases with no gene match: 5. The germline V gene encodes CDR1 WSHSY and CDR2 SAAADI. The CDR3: CASRRQGPQETQYF. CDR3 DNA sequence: TGCGCCAGCAGGAGACAGGGTCCCCAAGAGACCCAGTACTTC.

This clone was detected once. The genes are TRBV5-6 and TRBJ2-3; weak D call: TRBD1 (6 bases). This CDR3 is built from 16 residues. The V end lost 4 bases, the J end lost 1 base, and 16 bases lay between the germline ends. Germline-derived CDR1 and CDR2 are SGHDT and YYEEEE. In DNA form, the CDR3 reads TGTGCCAGCAGCATACGTACAGGGTTCCGCACAGATACGCAGTATTTT. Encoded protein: CASSIRTGFRTDTQYF.

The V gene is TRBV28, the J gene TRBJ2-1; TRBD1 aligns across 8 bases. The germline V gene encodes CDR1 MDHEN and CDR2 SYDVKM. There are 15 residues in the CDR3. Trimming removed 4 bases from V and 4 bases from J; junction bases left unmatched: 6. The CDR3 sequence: CASSSTGASYNEQFF. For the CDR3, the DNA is TGTGCCAGCAGTTCGACAGGGGCAAGTTACAATGAGCAGTTCTTC.

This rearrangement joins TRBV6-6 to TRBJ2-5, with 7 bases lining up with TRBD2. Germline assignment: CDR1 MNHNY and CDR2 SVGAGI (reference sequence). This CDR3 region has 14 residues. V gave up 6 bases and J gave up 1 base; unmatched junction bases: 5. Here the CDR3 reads CASSTGGGQETQYF. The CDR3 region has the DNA TGTGCCAGCAGCACTGGGGGGGGCCAAGAGACCCAGTACTTC.

The CDR3 spells CASSVDPQGLGYTF. DNA of the CDR3: TGTGCCAGCAGCGTAGATCCCCAGGGGCTTGGCTACACCTTC. V and J are TRBV9 and TRBJ1-2; weak D call: TRBD1 (6 bases). V was shortened by 0 bases and J by 7 bases, with 13 bases between the two germline ends. CDR3 length: 14 amino acids. The germline CDR1 and CDR2 sequences are SGDLS and YYNGEE. The whole variable domain, filled in from reference TRBV9 and TRBJ1-2, reads DSGVTQTPKHLITATGQRVTLRCSPRSGDLSVYWYQQSLDQGLQFLIQYYNGEERAKGNILERFSAQQFPDLHSELNLSSLELGDSALYFCASSVDPQGLGYTFGSGTRLTVV.

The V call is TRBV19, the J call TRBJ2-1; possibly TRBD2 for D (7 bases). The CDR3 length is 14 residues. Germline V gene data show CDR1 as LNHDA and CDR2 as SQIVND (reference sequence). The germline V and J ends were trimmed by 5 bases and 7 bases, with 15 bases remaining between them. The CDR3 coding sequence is TGTGCCAGTAGTGGCGCCAGGGGAGGGAATGAGCAGTTCTTC. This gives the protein CASSGARGGNEQFF.

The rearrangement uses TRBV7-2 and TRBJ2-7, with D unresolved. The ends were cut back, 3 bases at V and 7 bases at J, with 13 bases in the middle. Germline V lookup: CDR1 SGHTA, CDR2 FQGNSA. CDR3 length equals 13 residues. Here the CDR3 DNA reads TGTGCCAGCAGCTTGAGCCCCCCGCGGGAGCAGTACTTC. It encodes CASSLSPPREQYF.